This T cell receptor (beta chain) was sequenced for a study of CD8+CD57+ T cells in acquired aplastic anemia. Study at large: Isolated CD4+ and CD8+ cells, once sorted, yielded DNA averaging roughly 3.2 ug.

This clonotype was counted between two and nine times. TCR beta VDJ and CDR3 were profiled, and genomic DNA was the template. One entry per CDR3 protein results from TCRdb running MiXCR on the reads. The table includes 150,000 to 200,000 distinct CDR3 sequences, around 48% detected once. Patients who underwent sequencing had shown CD8+CD57+ cell expansion by flow cytometry. The CDR3 runs 16 residues. CDR1 LNHNV and CDR2 YYDKDF come from the germline V gene (reference sequence). V dropped 0 bases and J dropped 9; count of bases not matched to a gene: 11. The chain joins TRBV15 to TRBJ2-5; 9 bases agree with TRBD1. The TCR sequence derives from a human donor with aplastic anemia. The sample taken for sequencing was sorted CD4+, CD8+, or CD8+CD57+ T cells (not recorded which) from PBMCs. The CDR3 reads CATSRDVTGGETAQYF. The CDR3 DNA sequence: TGTGCCACCAGCAGAGATGTCACAGGGGGCGAGACGGCCCAGTACTTC.